Below, 24 T cell receptor beta chains from the same sample are listed, as sequenced in a study of OX40 agonist ivuxolimab in advanced cancers. Sequencing was performed with immunoSEQ multiplex PCR; in TCRdb, only in-frame clones are kept and a portion is missing. The table has roughly 76,000 clones, roughly nine tenths seen once. The starting material was CD4+ or CD8+ T cells sorted from blood, obtained in a trial of the OX40 agonist ivuxolimab. The receptors here all came from an adult with an advanced solid tumor such as melanoma, head and neck, liver or kidney cancer.

The chain has TRBV5-5 and TRBJ2-5, with 8 bases identical to TRBD1. The V gene's germline CDR1 is SGHKS and CDR2 YYEKEE (reference sequence). The CDR3 runs 16 residues. Unmatched junction bases numbered 16, after V lost 6 bases and J lost 6 bases. This chain's CDR3 is CASNLDREKIGKTQYF. The CDR3 DNA sequence: TGTGCCAGCAACCTGGACAGGGAGAAGATAGGGAAGACCCAGTACTTC.

The chain uses TRBV7-9 and TRBJ2-5; 10 bases fit TRBD2. CDR1 SEHNR and CDR2 FQNEAQ come from the germline V gene (reference sequence). The CDR3 is made up of 16 amino acids. V shed 5 bases and J 4 bases; nucleotides not matched to a gene: 10. CDR3 protein: CASSIWASGRVETQYF. The CDR3 DNA follows: TGTGCCAGCAGCATCTGGGCTAGCGGGAGAGTAGAGACCCAGTACTTC.

This chain joins TRBV4-1 and TRBJ1-2, with D possibly matching TRBD1 (5 bases). This CDR3 is built from 16 residues. V lost 3 bases to trimming and J lost 1 base, with 15 bases between them. The germline CDR1 and CDR2 sequences are MGHRA and YSYEKL. Written as DNA, the CDR3 is TGCGCCAGCAGCCATACCCCAGCCGGGGGTAACTATGGCTACACCTTC. Its translation is CASSHTPAGGNYGYTF.

This clone occurred once. This sequence joins TRBV9 and TRBJ2-7, with TRBD1 matching over 11 bases. Germline V gene data show CDR1 as SGDLS and CDR2 as YYNGEE. CDR3 length: 14 residues. The V and J ends lost 4 bases and 1 base, in that order; junction bases with no gene match: 1. CDR3 loop: CASSRDRGSYEQYF. The CDR3, as DNA: TGTGCCAGCAGCCGGGACAGGGGGTCCTACGAGCAGTACTTC.

J is TRBJ1-1 and V is TRBV28; D might be TRBD1 (5 bases). CDR3 length equals 13 residues. Germline V gene sequence: CDR1 MDHEN, CDR2 SYDVKM. V was cut by 9 bases and J by 0 bases, with 11 bases left in between. As DNA, the CDR3 is TGTGCCAGTTCGGGGGGGTTGAACACTGAAGCTTTCTTT. Translating it yields CASSGGLNTEAFF.

The chain couples TRBV7-8 to TRBJ1-1; no definite D call. The CDR3 totals 15 residues. Germline-derived CDR1 and CDR2 are SGHVS and FQNEAQ. V gave up 5 bases and J gave up 0 bases, with 13 bases separating them. The chain's CDR3 is CASSTRWALNTEAFF. The CDR3 DNA reads TGTGCCAGCAGCACCCGTTGGGCTTTGAACACTGAAGCTTTCTTT.

The rearrangement links TRBV11-2 to TRBJ2-7, with 11 nucleotides matching TRBD2. There are 13 residues in the CDR3. The germline V gene has CDR1 SGHAT and CDR2 FQNNGV. V trimming: 4 bases; J trimming: 7 bases; junction bases outside the gene matches: 3. The CDR3 nucleotides read TGTGCCAGCAGCTCCTGGACTAGCGGGGAGCAGTACTTC. It yields the protein CASSSWTSGEQYF.

The V and J genes are TRBV7-2 and TRBJ2-2; D perhaps matches TRBD2 (5 bases). The V gene lost 1 base and the J gene lost 5 bases, with 17 bases spanning the gap. The CDR3 has 17 amino acids. The germline V gene encodes CDR1 SGHTA and CDR2 FQGNSA. The CDR3 DNA follows: TGTGCCAGCAGCTTAGTTGGGCCTGGGAGTCGTACCGGGGAGCTGTTTTTT. It translates to CASSLVGPGSRTGELFF.

The chain recombines TRBV10-1 with TRBJ2-1; D is perhaps TRBD1 (5 bases). The CDR3 is 13 amino acids. Trimming took off 6 bases at V and 10 bases at J, with 16 bases between the two ends. CDR1 is WNHNN, CDR2 SYGVQD, per germline (reference sequence). The DNA of the CDR3 is TGCGCCAGCAGCCCCAGGGCGACCTCAGAGCAGTTCTTC. Translated: CASSPRATSEQFF.

This rearrangement joins TRBV5-1 to TRBJ1-1, with TRBD1 as a possible D gene (5 bases). The V end was cut by 0 bases, the J end by 7 bases, with 10 bases between. This CDR3 has 13 residues. Germline CDR1 reads SGHRS; CDR2 reads YFSETQ. The CDR3 loop reads CASSLVGVDEAFF. CDR3 bases: TGCGCCAGCAGCTTGGTGGGGGTTGATGAAGCTTTCTTT.

The rearrangement joins TRBV11-1 to TRBJ1-3; D may be TRBD1 (6 bases). Trimming removed 5 bases from V and 5 bases from J, with 16 bases in between. Germline CDR1 is SGHAT and CDR2 is FQDESV (reference sequence). The CDR3 sequence is 15 residues long. The CDR3 spells CASSILPGTRNTIYF. CDR3 DNA: TGTGCCAGCAGCATATTACCCGGGACAAGAAACACCATATATTTT.

The rearrangement links TRBV7-9 to TRBJ2-3; D gene uncertain. CDR3 length: 12 amino acids. Trimming left V 5 bases short and J 0 bases short, with 3 bases between. Germline V gene data show CDR1 as SEHNR and CDR2 as FQNEAQ (reference sequence). This chain's CDR3 is CASSRSTDTQYF. CDR3 bases: TGTGCCAGCAGCCGAAGCACAGATACGCAGTATTTT.

The genes are TRBV27 and TRBJ2-7, with TRBD2 matching over 11 bases. Germline assignment: CDR1 MNHEY and CDR2 SMNVEV (reference sequence). This CDR3 has 16 residues. V shed 6 bases and J 5 bases; nucleotides not matched to a gene: 12. CDR3 DNA: TGTGCCAGCAGCTACGATAGCGGGAGGGCCGTCGACGAGCAGTACTTC. This sequence encodes CASSYDSGRAVDEQYF.

J is TRBJ2-7 and V is TRBV15, with D tentatively TRBD1 (7 bases). Germline loops: CDR1 LNHNV, CDR2 YYDKDF (reference sequence). V lost 3 bases and J lost 4, with 13 bases in between. The CDR3 contains 14 residues. The CDR3, as DNA: TGTGCCACCAGCAGGGCGGGACAGCAATACGAGCAGTACTTC. This sequence encodes CATSRAGQQYEQYF.

V gene TRBV5-8 combines with J gene TRBJ2-5, with D perhaps assigned TRBD1 or TRBD2 (5 bases each). The V gene lost 1 base and the J gene lost 5 bases, with 12 bases spanning the gap. The CDR3 is 14 amino acids. Germline V gene lookup returns CDR1 SGHTS and CDR2 YDEGEE. CDR3 sequence: CASSLRGVGETQYF. CDR3 sequence (DNA): TGTGCCAGCAGCTTGCGGGGCGTCGGCGAGACCCAGTACTTC.

The V gene is TRBV5-5, the J gene TRBJ2-2; 11 bases match TRBD2. Germline V gene sequence: CDR1 SGHKS, CDR2 YYEKEE (reference sequence). This CDR3 has 17 residues. V was pared by 4 bases and J by 1 base, with 6 bases of the junction left unmatched. CDR3 bases: TGTGCCAGCAGCCTTTCTAGCGGGAGGATGAACACCGGGGAGCTGTTTTTT. Its protein product is CASSLSSGRMNTGELFF.

The V call is TRBV18, the J call TRBJ2-2; D assignment may be TRBD1 or TRBD2 (5 bases each). The CDR3 loop spans 16 amino acids. The V gene's germline CDR1 is KGHSH and CDR2 LQKENI. With 3 bases removed from V and 2 bases from J, the gap between germline ends came to 13 bases. The CDR3 here is CASSPPGRINTGELFF. CDR3 DNA: TGTGCCAGCTCACCGCCGGGACGGATTAACACCGGGGAGCTGTTTTTT.

The chain has TRBV5-1 and TRBJ1-4; D is unclear. V lost 0 bases to trimming and J lost 5 bases, with 11 bases between them. CDR3 length: 15 residues. Looked up from germline, CDR1 is SGHRS and CDR2 is YFSETQ. CDR3 DNA sequence: TGCGCCAGCAGCTTGGTTTTCGGGGAGAATGAAAAACTGTTTTTT. Its protein product is CASSLVFGENEKLFF.

This chain connects TRBV19 to TRBJ2-1, with D perhaps matching TRBD1 (6 bases). In germline, CDR1 is LNHDA, CDR2 SQIVND (reference sequence). The CDR3 runs 11 residues. The V end lost 6 bases, the J end lost 9 bases, and 9 bases lay between the germline ends. CDR3 in amino acids: CASSQGLEQFF. The CDR3 DNA reads TGTGCCAGTAGCCAGGGGCTTGAGCAGTTCTTC.

This chain connects TRBV6-5 to TRBJ2-7; D is perhaps TRBD1 (6 bases). The CDR3 consists of 14 residues. V was trimmed by 3 bases and J by 1 base, leaving 10 bases between them. Germline CDR1 reads MNHEY; CDR2 reads SVGAGI. The CDR3 DNA sequence: TGTGCCAGCAGTTATCTAGGGGGATCCTACGAGCAGTACTTC. Protein: CASSYLGGSYEQYF.

CDR3 nucleotides: TGTGCCAGCAGCCCCCGGGGAGGGGAAGGTGAAAAACTGTTTTTT. This encodes CASSPRGGEGEKLFF. The chain combines TRBV7-2 with TRBJ1-4, with D perhaps TRBD1 (5 bases). Per germline, CDR1 SGHTA and CDR2 FQGNSA. CDR3 length: 15 residues. The V end lost 5 bases, the J end lost 7 bases, and 17 bases lay between the germline ends.

This clone was seen just once. This chain links TRBV5-4 with TRBJ2-7, with 7 bases that match TRBD2. Germline V gives CDR1 SGHNT, CDR2 YYREEE (reference sequence). This CDR3 has 16 residues. With 0 bases clipped from V and 0 bases from J, the junction kept 6 bases outside the gene matches. The CDR3 DNA follows: TGTGCCAGCAGCTTGGTGGCGGGAGCCGCCTCCTACGAGCAGTACTTC. It yields the protein CASSLVAGAASYEQYF.

The V and J genes are TRBV2 and TRBJ1-3; D unclear. Germline V gene sequence: CDR1 SNHLY, CDR2 FYNNEI. The V end was cut by 6 bases, the J end by 0 bases, with 6 bases between. This CDR3 is 13 amino acids long. The CDR3 DNA reads TGTGCCAGCAGCTTGGACTCTGGAAACACCATATATTTT. It is translated as CASSLDSGNTIYF.

The chain recombines TRBV27 with TRBJ1-4, with D unclear. The CDR3 loop spans 13 amino acids. Germline lookup yields CDR1 MNHEY and CDR2 SMNVEV (reference sequence). V lost 6 bases to trimming and J lost 10 bases, with 15 bases between them. The CDR3 DNA is TGTGCCAGCAGGCCGGCCCCATCGGGAAAACTGTTTTTT. The encoded protein is CASRPAPSGKLFF.